The 11 T cell receptor beta chains given below trace back to one sample, sequenced in a study of graft-versus-host responses after intestinal transplantation. The repertoire was sequenced with immunoSEQ multiplex PCR; TCRdb's copy has only in-frame clones and lacks some. Of about 90,000 clones listed, 85% to 95% were seen once; the top ten hold about 0.5%. These receptors' antigens are unknown. This specimen consisted of unstimulated CD8+ T cells sorted from spleen or lymph node cells, obtained before intestinal transplant. The receptors were sampled from a human donor who received an intestinal transplant.

This chain connects TRBV5-6 to TRBJ2-3; no definite D call. CDR1 SGHDT and CDR2 YYEEEE come from the germline V gene. Deletions cut 0 bases from V and 6 bases from J, with 8 bases between. This CDR3 contains 13 residues. CDR3 in amino acids: CASSLVPEDTQYF. The CDR3 bases are TGTGCCAGCAGCTTGGTGCCCGAGGATACGCAGTATTTT. The variable domain in full, with the rest retrieved from reference TRBV5-6 and TRBJ2-3, is DAGVTQSPTHLIKTRGQQVTLRCSPKSGHDTVSWYQQALGQGPQFIFQYYEEEERQRGNFPDRFSGHQFPNYSSELNVNALLLGDSALYLCASSLVPEDTQYFGPGTRLTVL.

J is TRBJ2-5 and V is TRBV7-2; 13 bases are shared with TRBD2. Germline V gives CDR1 SGHTA, CDR2 FQGNSA. The CDR3 spans 17 residues. J was trimmed by 5 bases and V by 5 bases; bases with no gene match: 11. The CDR3 region has the DNA TGTGCCAGCAGCGGCCAAACTAGCGGGGGGGCGTGGGAGACCCAGTACTTC. Translation: CASSGQTSGGAWETQYF.

This rearrangement joins TRBV5-6 to TRBJ2-2, with 14 bases lining up with TRBD2. V was clipped by 3 bases and J by 5 bases; unmatched bases: 3. In germline, CDR1 is SGHDT, CDR2 YYEEEE. This CDR3 is built from 16 residues. Here the CDR3 reads CASSWGTSGRTGELFF. Written as DNA, the CDR3 is TGTGCCAGCAGCTGGGGGACTAGCGGGAGAACCGGGGAGCTGTTTTTT.

The chain has TRBV4-1 and TRBJ2-1; D is perhaps TRBD1 (6 bases). Per germline, CDR1 MGHRA and CDR2 YSYEKL. Between the trimmed V and J ends, which lost 4 bases and 9 bases, there was a span of 22 bases. The CDR3 spans 16 residues. CDR3 coding DNA: TGCGCCAGCAGCCCCAGCAGGGGATACGGTGACGGTGAGCAGTTCTTC. Protein sequence: CASSPSRGYGDGEQFF.

The chain couples TRBV7-8 to TRBJ2-1; 8 bases agree with TRBD1. CDR1 and CDR2 from the germline V gene are SGHVS and FQNEAQ. CDR3 length: 15 amino acids. V trimming: 1 base; J trimming: 7 bases; junction bases outside the gene matches: 6. The CDR3 spells CASSLDLRTGNEQFF. The DNA of the CDR3 is TGTGCCAGCAGCTTAGATTTGCGGACAGGGAATGAGCAGTTCTTC.

The CDR3 DNA follows: TGCGCCAGCAGCCAAGGTTACAGGGTGGCCACTGAAGCTTTCTTT. It specifies CASSQGYRVATEAFF. This chain links TRBV4-1 with TRBJ1-1, with D tentatively TRBD1 (6 bases). The CDR3 length is 15 residues. Germline-derived CDR1 and CDR2 are MGHRA and YSYEKL. V gave up 1 base and J gave up 4 bases, with 13 bases separating them.

The chain has TRBV5-1 and TRBJ2-7, with D possibly matching TRBD2 (6 bases). The CDR3 spans 15 residues. Germline V gene sequence: CDR1 SGHRS, CDR2 YFSETQ. Trimming took 6 bases from V and 1 from J, leaving 17 bases between them. The CDR3 loop reads CASTSGLAVSYEQYF. CDR3 DNA sequence: TGCGCCAGCACCTCCGGGTTAGCGGTATCCTACGAGCAGTACTTC.

This chain links TRBV7-9 with TRBJ2-3; maybe TRBD2 (5 bases). The CDR3 length is 13 residues. Germline V gene sequence: CDR1 SEHNR, CDR2 FQNEAQ (reference sequence). Between the trimmed V and J ends, which lost 5 bases and 5 bases, there was a span of 11 bases. As DNA, the CDR3 is TGTGCCAGCAGCCGATCGAGCGGAGATACGCAGTATTTT. Its protein is CASSRSSGDTQYF.

The CDR3 loop reads CASSRTGGDYNEQFF. CDR3 in DNA: TGTGCCAGCAGTCGGACAGGGGGCGACTACAATGAGCAGTTCTTC. The chain carries TRBV7-2 and TRBJ2-1; the match to TRBD1 covers 11 bases. Per germline, CDR1 SGHTA and CDR2 FQGNSA. Trimming took 6 bases from V and 3 from J; bases not matched to a gene: 4. This CDR3 is 15 amino acids long. The variable domain in full, completed from reference TRBV7-2 and TRBJ2-1, reads GAGVSQSPSNKVTEKGKDVELRCDPISGHTALYWYRQSLGQGLEFLIYFQGNSAPDKSGLPSDRFSAERTGGSVSTLTIQRTQQEDSAVYLCASSRTGGDYNEQFFGPGTRLTVL.

The chain couples TRBV13 to TRBJ2-2, with 9 positions matching TRBD2. The J segment lost 5 bases and the V segment lost 6 bases, leaving 10 bases of the junction unmatched. Germline V gene data show CDR1 as PRHDT and CDR2 as FYEKMQ (reference sequence). CDR3 length: 16 amino acids. The CDR3 loop reads CASSLISGSGTGELFF. The CDR3 nucleotides read TGTGCCAGCAGTTTAATTAGCGGGAGTGGGACCGGGGAGCTGTTTTTT.

J is TRBJ2-7 and V is TRBV7-9; unclear D gene. The CDR3 length is 13 residues. The V gene's germline CDR1 is SEHNR and CDR2 FQNEAQ (reference sequence). V was trimmed by 1 base and J by 3 bases, leaving 7 bases between them. The CDR3 DNA reads TGTGCCAGCAGCTTAGAAGACTTCTACGAGCAGTACTTC. As protein: CASSLEDFYEQYF.